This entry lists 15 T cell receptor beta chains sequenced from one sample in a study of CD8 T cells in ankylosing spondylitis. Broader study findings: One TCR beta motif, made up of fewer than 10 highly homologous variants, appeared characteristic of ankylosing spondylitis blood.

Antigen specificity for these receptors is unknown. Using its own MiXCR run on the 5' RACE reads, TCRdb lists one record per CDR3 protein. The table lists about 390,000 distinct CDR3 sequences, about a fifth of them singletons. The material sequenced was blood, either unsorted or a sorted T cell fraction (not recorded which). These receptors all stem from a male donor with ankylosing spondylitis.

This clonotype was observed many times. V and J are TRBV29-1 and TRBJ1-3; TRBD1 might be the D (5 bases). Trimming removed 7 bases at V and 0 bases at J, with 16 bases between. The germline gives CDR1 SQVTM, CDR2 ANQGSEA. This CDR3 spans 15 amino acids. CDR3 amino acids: CSAWEGPFSGNTIYF. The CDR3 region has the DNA TGCAGCGCCTGGGAGGGGCCGTTCTCTGGAAACACCATATATTTT.

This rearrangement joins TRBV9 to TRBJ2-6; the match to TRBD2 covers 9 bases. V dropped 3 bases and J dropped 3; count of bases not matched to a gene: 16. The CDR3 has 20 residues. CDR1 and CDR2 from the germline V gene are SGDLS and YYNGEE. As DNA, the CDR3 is TGTGCCAGCAGCGCGTATCTGCGGGGTAGCGGGAGAGGTGGGGCCAACGTCCTGACTTTC. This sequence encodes CASSAYLRGSGRGGANVLTF.

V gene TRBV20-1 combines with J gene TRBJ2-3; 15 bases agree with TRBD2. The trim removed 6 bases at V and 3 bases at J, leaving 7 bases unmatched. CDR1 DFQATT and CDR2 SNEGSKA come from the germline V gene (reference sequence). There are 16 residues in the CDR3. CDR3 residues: CSATGLAGGTTDTQYF. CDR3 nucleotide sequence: TGCAGTGCCACGGGACTAGCGGGAGGTACGACAGATACGCAGTATTTT.

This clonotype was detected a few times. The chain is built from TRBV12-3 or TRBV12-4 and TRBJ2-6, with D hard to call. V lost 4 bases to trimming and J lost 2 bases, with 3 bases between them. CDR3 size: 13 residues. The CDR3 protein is CASSYTGANVLTF. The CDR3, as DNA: TGTGCCAGCAGTTATACTGGGGCCAACGTCCTGACTTTC.

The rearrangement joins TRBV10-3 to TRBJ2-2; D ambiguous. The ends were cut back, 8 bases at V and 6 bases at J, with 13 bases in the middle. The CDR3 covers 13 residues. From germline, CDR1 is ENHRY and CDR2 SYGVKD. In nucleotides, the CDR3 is TGTGCCATCGCCGAGGCGCAGCCCGGGGAGCTGTTTTTT. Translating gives CAIAEAQPGELFF.

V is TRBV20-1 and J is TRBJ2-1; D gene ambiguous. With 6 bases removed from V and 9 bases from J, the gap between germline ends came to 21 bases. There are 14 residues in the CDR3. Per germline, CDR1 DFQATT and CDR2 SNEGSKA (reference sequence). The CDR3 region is CSARRGNGNGEQFF. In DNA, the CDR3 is TGCAGTGCCCGTCGTGGGAACGGTAACGGTGAGCAGTTCTTC.

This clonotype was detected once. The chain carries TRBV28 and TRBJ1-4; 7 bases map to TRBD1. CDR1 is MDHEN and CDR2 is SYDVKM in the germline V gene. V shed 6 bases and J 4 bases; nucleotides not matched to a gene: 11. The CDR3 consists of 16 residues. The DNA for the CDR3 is TGTGCCAGCAGCCTAACCCCGGGACAGAGTAATGAAAAACTGTTTTTT. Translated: CASSLTPGQSNEKLFF.

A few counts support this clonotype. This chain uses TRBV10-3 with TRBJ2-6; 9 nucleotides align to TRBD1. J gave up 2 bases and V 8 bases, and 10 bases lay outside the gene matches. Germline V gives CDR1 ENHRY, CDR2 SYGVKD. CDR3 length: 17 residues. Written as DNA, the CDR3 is TGTGCCATCGGATGGGACAGGGAAGAGGCTGGGGCCAACGTCCTGACTTTC. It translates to CAIGWDREEAGANVLTF.

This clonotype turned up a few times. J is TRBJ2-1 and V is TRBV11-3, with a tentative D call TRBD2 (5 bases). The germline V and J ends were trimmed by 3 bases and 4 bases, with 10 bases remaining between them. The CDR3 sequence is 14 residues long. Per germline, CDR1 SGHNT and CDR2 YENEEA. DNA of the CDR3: TGTGCCAGCAGCTTGGGTAGCGAGTACAATGAGCAGTTCTTC. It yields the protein CASSLGSEYNEQFF.

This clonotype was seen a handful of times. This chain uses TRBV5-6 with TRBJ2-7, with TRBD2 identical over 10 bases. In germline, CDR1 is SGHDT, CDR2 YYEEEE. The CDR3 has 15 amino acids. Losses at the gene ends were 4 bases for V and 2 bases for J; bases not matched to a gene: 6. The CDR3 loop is CASSLPGLATYEQYF. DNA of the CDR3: TGTGCCAGCAGCCTACCGGGACTAGCGACCTACGAGCAGTACTTC.

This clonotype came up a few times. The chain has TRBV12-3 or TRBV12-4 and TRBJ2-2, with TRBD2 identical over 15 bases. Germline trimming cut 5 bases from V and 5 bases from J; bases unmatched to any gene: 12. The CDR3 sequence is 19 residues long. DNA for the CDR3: TGTGCCAGCAGTCTTCGGACTAGCGGGAGGGCCAGGTTAACCGGGGAGCTGTTTTTT. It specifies CASSLRTSGRARLTGELFF.

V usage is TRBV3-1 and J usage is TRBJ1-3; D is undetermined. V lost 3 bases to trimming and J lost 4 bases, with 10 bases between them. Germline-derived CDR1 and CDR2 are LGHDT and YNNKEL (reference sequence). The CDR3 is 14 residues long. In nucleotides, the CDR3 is TGTGCCAGCAGCCAGGAAGTTTCGGGAAACACCATATATTTT. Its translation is CASSQEVSGNTIYF.

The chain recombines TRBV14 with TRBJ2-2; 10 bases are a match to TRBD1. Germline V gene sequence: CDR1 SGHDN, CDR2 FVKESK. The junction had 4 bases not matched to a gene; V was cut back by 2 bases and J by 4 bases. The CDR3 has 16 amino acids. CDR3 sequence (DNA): TGTGCCAGCAGCCAAAGGAGGACAGGGGGCACCGGGGAGCTGTTTTTT. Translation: CASSQRRTGGTGELFF.

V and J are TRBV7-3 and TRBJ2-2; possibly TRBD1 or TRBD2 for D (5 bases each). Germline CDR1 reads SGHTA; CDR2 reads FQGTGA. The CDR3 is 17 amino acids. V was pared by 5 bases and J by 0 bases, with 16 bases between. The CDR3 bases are TGTGCCAGCAGCCCCACCCGGGGACGGACGAACACCGGGGAGCTGTTTTTT. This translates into CASSPTRGRTNTGELFF. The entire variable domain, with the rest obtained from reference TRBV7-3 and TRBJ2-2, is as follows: GAGVSQTPSNKVTEKGKYVELRCDPISGHTALYWYRQSLGQGPEFLIYFQGTGAADDSGLPNDRFFAVRPEGSVSTLKIQRTERGDSAVYLCASSPTRGRTNTGELFFGEGSRLTVL.

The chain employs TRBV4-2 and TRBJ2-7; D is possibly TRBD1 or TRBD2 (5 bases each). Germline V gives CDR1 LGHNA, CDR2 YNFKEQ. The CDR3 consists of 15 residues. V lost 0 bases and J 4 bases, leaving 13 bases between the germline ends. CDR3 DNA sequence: TGTGCCAGCAGCCAAGATCTCGGGGCAGCTTACGAGCAGTACTTC. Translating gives CASSQDLGAAYEQYF.